The present T cell receptor (beta chain) was sequenced within a study of T cells in Graves' hyperthyroidism and ophthalmopathy. Findings and limits, study-wide: Classification by a 13 V-J model distinguished ophthalmopathy from stable hyperthyroidism.

This clonotype was observed many times. Its specificity is unknown. CDR1 is MNHEY, CDR2 SVGEGT, per germline. Deletions cut 7 bases from V and 2 bases from J, with 24 bases between. There are 17 residues in the CDR3. RNA transcripts served as the template for amplifying TCR beta CDR3 regions. HTBI primers were used for first-round RT-PCR of the TCR CDR3. In TCRdb, the multiplex PCR reads were re-called with MiXCR into one record per CDR3 protein. The sample contains under 250,000 distinct CDR3 sequences, approximately 24% of which appear only once. Criteria for exclusion of patients were uncontrolled infection, other autoimmune disease, pregnancy or lactation.

What was sequenced was blood. The sequence was collected from a woman aged 40 to 50 with Graves' ophthalmopathy. J is TRBJ2-7 and V is TRBV6-2 or TRBV6-3, with D perhaps matching TRBD2 (6 bases). CDR3 loop: CASTPRGRLAGTYEQYF. The CDR3 DNA is TGTGCCAGCACTCCAAGGGGAAGGCTCGCGGGAACCTACGAGCAGTACTTC.